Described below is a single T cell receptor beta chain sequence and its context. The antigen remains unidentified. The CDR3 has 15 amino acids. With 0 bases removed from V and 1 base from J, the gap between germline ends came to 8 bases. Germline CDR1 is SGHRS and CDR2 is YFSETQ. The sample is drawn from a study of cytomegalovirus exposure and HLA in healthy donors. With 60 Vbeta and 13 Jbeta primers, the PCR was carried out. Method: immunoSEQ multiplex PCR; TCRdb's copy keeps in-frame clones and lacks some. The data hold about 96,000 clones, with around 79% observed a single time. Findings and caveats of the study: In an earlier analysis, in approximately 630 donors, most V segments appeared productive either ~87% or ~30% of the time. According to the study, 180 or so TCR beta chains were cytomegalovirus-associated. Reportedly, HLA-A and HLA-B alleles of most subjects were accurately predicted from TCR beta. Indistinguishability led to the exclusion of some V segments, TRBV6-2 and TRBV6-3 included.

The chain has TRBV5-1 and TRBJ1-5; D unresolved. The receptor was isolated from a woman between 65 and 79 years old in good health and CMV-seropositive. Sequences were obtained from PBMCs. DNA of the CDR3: TGCGCCAGCAGCTTGGATGGCGGGAGCAATCAGCCCCAGCATTTT. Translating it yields CASSLDGGSNQPQHF.